The T cell receptor beta chain under discussion was sequenced for a study of blood T cell repertoires in COVID-19. Methods used by the authors: Estimation of nucleated cell counts was performed using reference gene primer amplification. Profiled with immunoSEQ multiplex PCR; TCRdb holds only in-frame clones, not every one. The V and J calls and the clone size are those of that table, but D and trimming were determined from the DNA. The table shows about 190,000 clones, with about 85% occurring only once. Recruitment covered about 25 US areas and drew participants whose ages spanned roughly 18 to 90 years. This CDR3 spans 14 amino acids. Trimming cost V 4 bases and J 6 bases; bases outside gene matches: 12. CDR1 and CDR2 (germline): SQVTM, ANQGSEA.

The receptor's source is a middle-aged woman in a cohort exposed to, infected with or recovered from COVID-19 (not recorded which). Sequencing was done on a sample of PBMCs or T cells enriched from blood (not recorded which). The chain is built from TRBV29-1 and TRBJ2-7; 7 positions match TRBD2. In nucleotides, the CDR3 is TGCAGCGTTGGTCGGAGCGGGAATAACCCCGAGCAGTACTTC. Translating gives CSVGRSGNNPEQYF.